This is a list of T cell receptor beta chains from one sample in a study of T cell repertoires in cytomegalovirus infection. TCRdb reanalysed the reads using MiXCR and keeps one entry per CDR3 protein. The sample consists of 150,000 to 200,000 distinct CDR3 sequences, 15% to 20% of them appearing once. The specimen was CD8+ T cells from PBMCs. The receptors stem from a human donor in good health (CMV status not recorded). Some clones in this sample may be carry-over from other donors' samples. CDR3s include the opening cysteine and the closing phenylalanine or tryptophan. The D gene is left open where the match is weak. Not every row has a clone size; where given, it reads once, few, many or a size class.

>TRBV7-2|16|few|TRBJ2-1|-
TGTGCCAGCAGCTTATTAGGGACGGGGCCAGTGCATGAGCAGTTCTTC
CASSLLGTGPVHEQFF
>TRBV7-9|18|-|TRBJ2-2|TRBD1
TGTGCCAGCAGCCCCCGGACAGGGCGAGGAGGGGACACCGGGGAGCTGTTTTTT
CASSPRTGRGGDTGELFF
>TRBV27|13|few|TRBJ2-1|-
TGTGCCAGCAGTTTAGGGTTGGGACCTGAGCAGTTCTTC
CASSLGLGPEQFF
>TRBV7-9|12|-|TRBJ2-3|-
TGTGCCAGCAGCTCGACGGCAGATACGCAGTATTTT
CASSSTADTQYF
>TRBV27|13|few|TRBJ1-2|TRBD1
TGTGCCAGCAGCAAGGGACAGTTCTATGGCTACACCTTC
CASSKGQFYGYTF
>TRBV28|15|few|TRBJ2-7|-
TGTGCCAGCAGTAAAGAAATGGGGGCGCTTGGCGAGCAGTACTTC
CASSKEMGALGEQYF
>TRBV7-2|13|many|TRBJ2-7|-
TGTGCCAGCAGCTTAGCGCCTGTCGACGAGCAGTACTTC
CASSLAPVDEQYF
>TRBV28|17|few|TRBJ2-2|TRBD2
TGTGCCAGCAGGGGGACGGGACTAGCGGGAGACACCGGGGAGCTGTTTTTT
CASRGTGLAGDTGELFF
>TRBV7-9|14|few|TRBJ2-2|-
TGTGCCAGCAGCCCCGTGGGCAGGACCGGGGAGCTGTTTTTT
CASSPVGRTGELFF
>TRBV20-1|13|once|TRBJ2-5|TRBD1
TGCAGTGCCCCCATCGACAGGGTGGAGACCCAGTACTTC
CSAPIDRVETQYF
>TRBV7-9|13|many|TRBJ2-5|-
TGTGCCAGCAGCCACGACGGACAAGAGACCCAGTACTTC
CASSHDGQETQYF
>TRBV7-9|17|few|TRBJ1-4|-
TGTGCCAGCAGCCCCACGAGGGCAGGCGTTGGGAATGAAAAACTGTTTTTT
CASSPTRAGVGNEKLFF
>TRBV28|12|few|TRBJ2-3|-
TGTGCCAGCAGTTTATTTTCTTATACGCAGTATTTT
CASSLFSYTQYF
>TRBV7-2|13|-|TRBJ2-7|-
TGTGCCAGCAGCTTAGGACAGAACTACGAGCAGTACTTC
CASSLGQNYEQYF
>TRBV7-6|15|many|TRBJ2-7|TRBD1
TGTGCCAGCAGCTTAGAGCCAGGGGGCGGCTACGAGCAGTACTTC
CASSLEPGGGYEQYF
>TRBV27|14|few|TRBJ2-7|TRBD1
TGTGCCAGCAGTCCCGGGACAGGGGGCAACGAGCAGTACTTC
CASSPGTGGNEQYF
>TRBV10-2|17|few|TRBJ1-4|-
TGCGCCAGCAGTGAGTCCCCAAAGGACACGCATAATGAAAAACTGTTTTTT
CASSESPKDTHNEKLFF
>TRBV7-2|17|-|TRBJ2-2|-
TGTGCCAGCAGCTTATCCCACTCCTTCCCCCCCACCGGGGAGCTGTTTTTT
CASSLSHSFPPTGELFF
>TRBV7-3|15|-|TRBJ2-5|-
TGTGCCAGCAGCTTATGGGGCTTTGGACCAGAGACCCAGTACTTC
CASSLWGFGPETQYF
>TRBV19|12|-|TRBJ1-5|-
TGTGCCAGTGGCCACCCTGGTCAGCCCCAGCATTTT
CASGHPGQPQHF
>TRBV6-2/TRBV6-3|13|-|TRBJ2-7|-
TGTGCCAGCAGTAACGCAAAGCCCTACGAGCAGTACTTC
CASSNAKPYEQYF
>TRBV5-6|14|few|TRBJ1-1|-
TGTGCCAGCAGCCCCACATTCTCGGGTCCTGAAGCTTTCTTT
CASSPTFSGPEAFF
>TRBV6-2/TRBV6-3|15|few|TRBJ1-1|-
TGTGCCAGCAGTACGCCCCCTACAGAGAACACTGAAGCTTTCTTT
CASSTPPTENTEAFF
>TRBV15|13|-|TRBJ1-1|-
TGTGCCACCAGCAGAGCGGGTCCCACTGAAGCTTTCTTT
CATSRAGPTEAFF
>TRBV7-8|16|-|TRBJ1-3|TRBD1
TGTGCCAGCAGCTCGCTGTTGAGACAGGGGAGCGACACCATATATTTT
CASSSLLRQGSDTIYF
>TRBV15|18|-|TRBJ2-5|TRBD2
TGTGCCACCAGCAGATATGCTTCGTGGACTAGCGGGGGAGAGACCCAGTACTTC
CATSRYASWTSGGETQYF
>TRBV7-6|14|-|TRBJ2-2|-
TGTGCCAGCAGCTTAGCCACGAACACCGGGGAGCTGTTTTTT
CASSLATNTGELFF
>TRBV7-6|15|few|TRBJ2-5|-
TGTGCCAGCAGCCGATCTCACATAGCACAAGAGACCCAGTACTTC
CASSRSHIAQETQYF
>TRBV27|15|-|TRBJ2-1|TRBD2
TGTGCCAGCAGCGCATCGACTAGCGGGAGGAATGAGCAGTTCTTC
CASSASTSGRNEQFF
>TRBV10-3|16|-|TRBJ2-1|TRBD2
TGTGCCATCAGTGAATCGCTAGCGGGGGTGAACAATGAGCAGTTCTTC
CAISESLAGVNNEQFF
>TRBV7-8|18|few|TRBJ1-1|TRBD1
TGTGCCAGCAGCTTAGCTATCTACGACGGGACAGGGGCCACTGAAGCTTTCTTT
CASSLAIYDGTGATEAFF
>TRBV7-6|16|few|TRBJ2-1|TRBD2
TGTGCCAGCAGCTCCCGTGATAGCGGGGTTCACAATGAGCAGTTCTTC
CASSSRDSGVHNEQFF
>TRBV7-3|13|few|TRBJ2-3|-
TGTGCCAGCAGCCTGGGGGGGCCAGATACGCAGTATTTT
CASSLGGPDTQYF
>TRBV2|14|-|TRBJ2-7|-
TGTGCCAGCAAGACGGGATCCGGCGGCTACGAGCAGTACTTC
CASKTGSGGYEQYF
>TRBV19|13|-|TRBJ2-7|TRBD1
TGTGCCAGTATGGGGACAGCGTCCTACGAGCAGTACTTC
CASMGTASYEQYF
>TRBV5-1|15|-|TRBJ1-4|-
TGCGCCAGCAGCCCCCAGTCCGCGACTAATGAAAAACTGTTTTTT
CASSPQSATNEKLFF
>TRBV29-1|11|-|TRBJ2-1|-
TGCAGCGTTGTCCCCCCGAATGAGCAGTTCTTC
CSVVPPNEQFF
>TRBV7-4|13|few|TRBJ2-5|-
TGTGCCAGCAGAACCGCCTATGAAGAGACCCAGTACTTC
CASRTAYEETQYF
>TRBV29-1|19|-|TRBJ2-5|TRBD2
TGCAGCGTTGAATTGCCTAGCGGGGGGGCTTTATACTTACAAGAGACCCAGTACTTC
CSVELPSGGALYLQETQYF
>TRBV7-3|13|-|TRBJ1-1|-
TGTGCCAGCAGCCAACTGGGGAGGACTGAAGCTTTCTTT
CASSQLGRTEAFF
>TRBV6-6|14|few|TRBJ2-7|-
TGTGCCAGCAGTTACTCGCTTGCTAGTCGGGAGCAGTACTTC
CASSYSLASREQYF
>TRBV6-2/TRBV6-3|19|-|TRBJ2-5|TRBD1
TGTGCCAGCAGTTACGGAAACGCCCGGGACAGGCTCCCGAGTGAGACCCAGTACTTC
CASSYGNARDRLPSETQYF
>TRBV6-2/TRBV6-3|19|-|TRBJ2-5|-
TGTGCCAGCAGCCAGCGGACCCCTCCTTTCACCGTGGGACAAGAGACCCAGTACTTC
CASSQRTPPFTVGQETQYF
>TRBV29-1|16|few|TRBJ2-6|TRBD1
TGCAGCGTGGTGGGGGACAGCTTCTCTGGGGCCAACGTCCTGACTTTC
CSVVGDSFSGANVLTF
>TRBV5-5|14|few|TRBJ1-1|-
TGTGCCAGCAGCTTCAGGTTGGGGTACACTGAAGCTTTCTTT
CASSFRLGYTEAFF